This TCR beta chain emerged from a study of blood T cells in healthy people across ages. Study-level results: Since the PBMCs were unsorted, naive and antigen-experienced cells could not be conclusively compared. Not knowing donor CMV status may have confounded expanded clonotype changes.

Sample-barcoded 5' priming and a J-beta primer mix drove a second PCR of about 6 to 11 cycles. TCRdb re-called the 5' RACE reads through MiXCR, storing one row per CDR3 protein. The sample has approximately 800,000 distinct CDR3 sequences, more than 45% seen once. The CDR3 extends over 16 amino acids. V lost 8 bases to trimming and J lost 7 bases, with 26 bases between them. Germline V lookup: CDR1 LGHNA, CDR2 YNFKEQ. Regarding this clonotype: The antigen is not known.

This TCR was recovered from a man aged 25-45 years in good health. Sequencing was carried out using blood. V usage is TRBV4-2 and J usage is TRBJ2-5; D possibly matches TRBD1 or TRBD2 (7 bases each). The CDR3 region has the DNA TGTGCCAGCGTCCCAGGGTGGCAGGGGGTAGCGGGGACCCAGTACTTC. This codes for CASVPGWQGVAGTQYF.